Listed here is a single TCR beta chain. Its antigen remains unidentified. The sample holds no much larger clone one base away, and base qualities are not on file. The time point label for this specimen denotes: pretreatment peripheral blood. The cohort comprised 29 patients with locally advanced or metastatic urothelial carcinoma treated at Memorial Sloan Kettering on a trial protocol. Peripheral blood mononuclear cells were collected pretreatment and during treatment, with between 1 and 8 total time points obtained per patient. The Qiagen DNeasy Blood extraction kit was used to purify genomic DNA from total PBMCs and tumor samples. PBMCs were collected pretreatment and during treatment, and were isolated and stored as previously described. Synthetic TCR analog templates were spiked into each PCR so that absolute template abundance could be estimated from read counts. The immunoSEQ assay was used to amplify TCRbeta CDR3 regions from genomic DNA with bias-controlled V and J gene primers. Sequencing of rearranged TCRbeta segments was done at approximately 20X coverage. The authors' analysis ran thus. Clustering was used to correct sequencing errors, and CDR3s were annotated against IMGT to assign V, D and J genes. Downstream analyses used only productive TCRbeta rearrangements, leaving out any out-of-frame or stop-codon sequences. To compute clonality, Shannon entropy was normalized by the log of the number of unique productive sequences and then subtracted from one. Clones differing between time points or between blood and tumor were identified by Fisher's exact test with Benjamini-Hochberg correction at adjusted p below 0.01. The table comes from immuneACCESS by way of TCRdb, which keeps in-frame sequences with V and J called. Part of the clones is missing from these tables; in studies checked, under half for an unresolved V gene and the rest for unknown reasons. The V and J calls and clone size are taken from that table; D and trimming were inferred from the DNA. For this sample there are tens of thousands of clones; around 85% appear just once. The leading ten clones occupy around 14% of the sample.

V is trimmed back by 0 bases and J by 4 bases, and the junction contains 5 bases that no gene match accounts for. CDR1 and CDR2, per the germline V gene, are SGDLS and YYNGEE. The CDR3 measures 15 amino acids from cysteine to phenylalanine. The DNA shown is the 45-base CDR3, in frame from base 1. The data originate from a study of PD-L1 blockade in urothelial cancer (TCRdb year 2017). In the study overall: Therapy was started in the mid-2010s for all patients, and atezolizumab 1,200 mg was administered intravenously every 3 weeks. About nine tenths of the roughly 29 patients were identified as males with urothelial cancer of bladder origin, and a prior smoking history was reported by 18 of 29 patients. An ECOG performance status of 0 or 1 was recorded for the patients, and 0 to 3 prior chemotherapy regimens had been received by the patients. Blood samples were analyzed 3 weeks after the start of treatment (second dose) and 6 weeks after the start of treatment. A median of roughly 140,000 T cells and 83,000 or so unique TCRs was obtained from blood samples, and a median clonality of 0.080 was observed. Somatic, immune and clinical correlates of response to PD-L1 blockade with atezolizumab in urothelial cancer were the focus of an exploratory multi-omic analysis. Pretreatment tumor samples and matched peripheral blood, collected serially before and after atezolizumab treatment, underwent TCR sequencing. Durable clinical benefit meant progression-free survival longer than 6 months, and TCR features were also tested against progression-free and overall survival. Whole exome sequencing and RNA sequencing of pretreatment tumors were performed alongside TCR sequencing in the same patients. Durable clinical benefit was achieved by nine patients but not by the remaining 20. Pretreatment blood TCR-seq was available for twenty-nine patients, at least one posttreatment blood collection was obtained for around 25 patients, and tumor TCR-seq was available for around 25 patients.

What the research found in general, with its limitations: Small sample size (n ≈ 27) and many exploratory analyses mean the results are intended to be hypothesis-generating. Patients with durable benefit showed greater expansion of tumor-associated TCR clones in peripheral blood 3 weeks after starting treatment (n of about 22, p = 0.022). A pretreatment peripheral blood TCR clonality below the median was linked to improved progression-free and overall survival.

The receptor was derived from a man aged 60-69 years with urothelial cancer. Here the sequenced sample was PBMCs, taken around atezolizumab (anti-PD-L1) treatment. Recombination linked TRBV9 to TRBJ2-5, and TRBD2 matches 8 of the central bases. DNA sequence: TGTGCCAGCAGCGTAGCGGGAGGGGAGCGAGAGACCCAGTACTTC. Translated, it gives CASSVAGGERETQYF.